The 24 T cell receptor beta chains presented below share a single source sample, sequenced in a study of T cell responses to AZD1222 COVID-19 vaccine. TCRdb's copy holds only in-frame clones and misses some; the assay was immunoSEQ multiplex PCR. Here the sample spans roughly 150,000 clones, over 85% being singletons. The sample consisted of peripheral blood, taken on day 0 of AZD1222 vaccination. These receptors originate from an adult in good health.

This clone came up once. The gene calls are TRBV5-1 and TRBJ1-2; perhaps TRBD1 as D (5 bases). Trimming took 0 bases from V and 8 from J, leaving 14 bases between them. The CDR3 length is 14 residues. The V gene's germline CDR1 is SGHRS and CDR2 YFSETQ. The CDR3 here is CASSLGQSRGGYTF. The CDR3 DNA sequence: TGCGCCAGCAGCTTGGGGCAGTCTAGGGGCGGCTACACCTTC.

The chain is built from TRBV7-8 and TRBJ1-4; D remains ambiguous. With 6 bases removed from V and 5 bases from J, the gap between germline ends came to 16 bases. The CDR3 contains 15 residues. Germline values: CDR1 SGHVS, CDR2 FQNEAQ. The CDR3 DNA is TGTGCCAGCAGTTTGGTAAACAGAAAAAATGAAAAACTGTTTTTT. This codes for CASSLVNRKNEKLFF.

A word on this clone: The junction shows a germline mismatch at one end, possibly a read error. The chain carries TRBV7-2 and TRBJ2-3; D is possibly TRBD1 (5 bases). The CDR3 runs 14 residues. The germline V gene encodes CDR1 SGHTA and CDR2 FQGNSA. CDR3 nucleotides: TGTGCCAGCAGCTTAGGCGGTAGCACAGGTACGCAGTATTTT. Amino acid sequence: CASSLGGSTGTQYF. Using reference TRBV7-2 and TRBJ2-3 for the parts outside the CDR3, the full variable domain is GAGVSQSPSNKVTEKGKDVELRCDPISGHTALYWYRQSLGQGLEFLIYFQGNSAPDKSGLPSDRFSAERTGGSVSTLTIQRTQQEDSAVYLCASSLGGSTGTQYFGPGTRLTVL.

Comment on this clone: The same CDR3 can be traced to other DNA sequences in this sample. The rearrangement links TRBV29-1 to TRBJ1-1; no clear D. Germline V gives CDR1 SQVTM, CDR2 ANQGSEA. The CDR3 covers 10 residues. The V and J ends lost 7 bases and 1 base respectively, with 4 bases between them. The CDR3 is CSAGNTEAFF. The CDR3, as DNA: TGCAGCGCCGGGAACACTGAAGCTTTCTTT. The full variable domain, completed using reference TRBV29-1 and TRBJ1-1, is SAVISQKPSRDICQRGTSLTIQCQVDSQVTMMFWYRQQPGQSLTLIATANQGSEATYESGFVIDKFPISRPNLTFSTLTVSNMSPEDSSIYLCSAGNTEAFFGQGTRLTVV.

The chain is built from TRBV7-2 and TRBJ2-6; D not certain. CDR1 and CDR2 from the germline V gene are SGHTA and FQGNSA. Trimming cost V 0 bases and J 4 bases, with 7 bases left between them. The CDR3 spans 15 residues. The CDR3 is CASSLAGRGANVLTF. The DNA for the CDR3 is TGTGCCAGCAGCTTAGCGGGTAGGGGGGCCAACGTCCTGACTTTC.

The chain joins TRBV28 to TRBJ2-7; TRBD2 might be the D (5 bases). CDR3 length: 16 residues. Germline V gene data show CDR1 as MDHEN and CDR2 as SYDVKM. V was clipped by 2 bases and J by 4 bases, with 18 bases between them. The CDR3 spells CASSLRGRWRSYEQYF. The CDR3, as DNA: TGTGCCAGCAGTTTACGTGGACGTTGGAGGTCGTACGAGCAGTACTTC.

The V call is TRBV24-1, the J call TRBJ2-2; tentatively, D is TRBD1 or TRBD2 (6 bases each). The germline V gene encodes CDR1 KGHDR and CDR2 SFDVKD. This CDR3 has 15 amino acids. Trimming took 9 bases from V and 3 from J, leaving 16 bases between them. CDR3 sequence reads: CATAGHGVDTGELFF. The CDR3, as DNA: TGTGCCACCGCGGGACATGGGGTCGACACCGGGGAGCTGTTTTTT.

V and J are TRBV19 and TRBJ1-5; D unresolved. V lost 2 bases and J 3 bases, leaving 8 bases between the germline ends. The V gene's germline CDR1 is LNHDA and CDR2 SQIVND (reference sequence). The CDR3 consists of 14 residues. The CDR3 protein is CASSITRSNQPQHF. CDR3 DNA: TGTGCCAGTAGTATAACGAGATCCAATCAGCCCCAGCATTTT.

The rearrangement uses TRBV5-4 and TRBJ1-5, with 7 positions matching TRBD1. The ends lost 4 bases at V and 6 bases at J; junction bases unmatched: 10. The germline V gene encodes CDR1 SGHNT and CDR2 YYREEE (reference sequence). CDR3 size: 15 residues. CDR3 coding DNA: TGTGCCAGCAGCCGGGACAGCCAAGTAGCTCAGCCCCAGCATTTT. It yields the protein CASSRDSQVAQPQHF.

The V call is TRBV6-5, the J call TRBJ1-4; D unresolved. The CDR3 runs to 14 residues. Germline values: CDR1 MNHEY, CDR2 SVGAGI. V gave up 6 bases and J gave up 5 bases, with 13 bases separating them. The CDR3 DNA reads TGTGCCAGCAGCCCACCGGGCCTGAATGAAAAACTGTTTTTT. This encodes CASSPPGLNEKLFF.

The chain has TRBV19 and TRBJ1-1, with 7 bases matching TRBD1. Germline values: CDR1 LNHDA, CDR2 SQIVND (reference sequence). The length of the CDR3 is 17 residues. With 5 bases clipped from V and 3 bases from J, the junction kept 15 bases outside the gene matches. The CDR3 region has the DNA TGTGCCAGTAGTCCACCCACCCGACAGGGTTTGTACACTGAAGCTTTCTTT. As protein: CASSPPTRQGLYTEAFF. The variable domain in full, with the rest retrieved from reference TRBV19 and TRBJ1-1, is DGGITQSPKYLFRKEGQNVTLSCEQNLNHDAMYWYRQDPGQGLRLIYYSQIVNDFQKGDIAEGYSVSREKKESFPLTVTSAQKNPTAFYLCASSPPTRQGLYTEAFFGQGTRLTVV.

This chain uses TRBV7-9 with TRBJ1-6, with 7 bases matching TRBD1. The CDR3 contains 14 residues. The trim removed 5 bases at V and 10 bases at J, leaving 8 bases unmatched. The germline gives CDR1 SEHNR, CDR2 FQNEAQ (reference sequence). The CDR3 nucleotides are TGTGCCAGCAGCCTCCGACAGGGTGAATCACCCCTCCACTTT. Its translation: CASSLRQGESPLHF.

Only one count was recorded for this clone. The DNA for the CDR3 is TGTGCCAGCTCACTTTTAGGGCTAGCGGGAGAGACAGATACGCAGTATTTT. Translation gives CASSLLGLAGETDTQYF. The V and J genes are TRBV18 and TRBJ2-3; the match to TRBD2 covers 10 bases. Germline CDR1 reads KGHSH; CDR2 reads LQKENI. Losses at the gene ends were 4 bases for V and 3 bases for J; bases not matched to a gene: 10. The CDR3 length is 17 residues.

The chain is built from TRBV18 and TRBJ1-4; D ambiguous. This CDR3 spans 13 amino acids. Germline V gene sequence: CDR1 KGHSH, CDR2 LQKENI. V was shortened by 3 bases and J by 11 bases, with 13 bases between the two germline ends. The DNA of the CDR3 is TGTGCCAGCTCACCTGGTTTTGCGGTGAAACTGTTTTTT. Amino acid sequence: CASSPGFAVKLFF.

The J gene is TRBJ1-1, the V gene TRBV7-9; 10 bases match TRBD1. Germline V gene lookup returns CDR1 SEHNR and CDR2 FQNEAQ (reference sequence). Germline trimming cut 0 bases from V and 1 base from J; bases unmatched to any gene: 2. This CDR3 has 16 amino acids. The CDR3, as DNA: TGTGCCAGCAGCTTAGCAAGGGACAGGGGGAACACTGAAGCTTTCTTT. Translated, it gives CASSLARDRGNTEAFF.

This sequence joins TRBV25-1 and TRBJ2-7; the D gene could be TRBD1 or TRBD2 (6 bases each). The CDR3 is 12 amino acids. CDR1 and CDR2 (germline): MGHDK, SYGVNS. Deletions cut 5 bases from V and 3 bases from J, with 8 bases between. As DNA, the CDR3 is TGTGCCAGCAGTAGGGGGGTCTACGAGCAGTACTTC. Amino acids: CASSRGVYEQYF.

The rearrangement links TRBV5-1 to TRBJ2-1; the match to TRBD2 covers 14 bases. The CDR3 is 18 amino acids. Germline V gene lookup returns CDR1 SGHRS and CDR2 YFSETQ. The junction had 14 bases not matched to a gene; V was cut back by 7 bases and J by 5 bases. CDR3 protein: CASSRPGLAGVGNNEQFF. CDR3 DNA sequence: TGCGCCAGCTCCCGACCGGGACTAGCGGGAGTTGGGAACAATGAGCAGTTCTTC.

There are a few counts of this clone. The chain couples TRBV5-1 to TRBJ1-5; D gene unclear. Trimming pared 2 bases from V and 5 bases from J, leaving 20 bases between. From germline, CDR1 is SGHRS and CDR2 YFSETQ. This CDR3 has 17 residues. The CDR3 DNA sequence: TGCGCCAGCAGCTTTGCCCCGCACCCCCTGGGGTATCAGCCCCAGCATTTT. Translated, it gives CASSFAPHPLGYQPQHF.

The V gene is TRBV29-1, the J gene TRBJ1-4; TRBD1 might be the D (5 bases). The CDR3 sequence is 13 residues long. The germline V and J ends were trimmed by 7 bases and 6 bases, with 15 bases remaining between them. Per the germline V gene, CDR1 is SQVTM and CDR2 is ANQGSEA. In DNA form, the CDR3 reads TGCAGCGCGATGGGGGGGAGGGATGAAAAACTGTTTTTT. Its translation is CSAMGGRDEKLFF.

The V call is TRBV15, the J call TRBJ1-2, with D perhaps TRBD1 (5 bases). The ends were cut back, 3 bases at V and 6 bases at J, with 11 bases in the middle. Germline-derived CDR1 and CDR2 are LNHNV and YYDKDF (reference sequence). CDR3 length: 13 residues. The CDR3 sequence: CATSSGIRDGYTF. The CDR3 DNA is TGTGCCACCAGCAGTGGGATCAGGGATGGCTACACCTTC.

The CDR3, as DNA: TGTGCCAGCCGCCAAGACAGGGGCCTGAACACTGAAGCTTTCTTT. Translating gives CASRQDRGLNTEAFF. The rearrangement uses TRBV27 and TRBJ1-1; 8 nucleotides match TRBD1. J was trimmed by 0 bases and V by 8 bases; bases with no gene match: 8. From germline, CDR1 is MNHEY and CDR2 SMNVEV (reference sequence). The CDR3 runs to 15 residues.

The sample holds one count of this clone. The chain combines TRBV28 with TRBJ2-3, with 10 bases lining up with TRBD2. Germline CDR1 is MDHEN and CDR2 is SYDVKM. V dropped 3 bases and J dropped 2; count of bases not matched to a gene: 2. This CDR3 has 15 amino acids. CDR3 region: CASSFSGRATDTQYF. The CDR3 bases are TGTGCCAGCAGTTTCAGCGGGAGGGCCACAGATACGCAGTATTTT.

The chain carries TRBV7-2 and TRBJ2-7; D perhaps matches TRBD2 (5 bases). The ends were cut back, 1 base at V and 3 bases at J, with 25 bases in the middle. The CDR3 totals 19 residues. Germline V gives CDR1 SGHTA, CDR2 FQGNSA. The CDR3 bases are TGTGCCAGCAGCTTAGGGGCGGGCAGCACCTTCGAAACTCTCTACGAGCAGTACTTC. This codes for CASSLGAGSTFETLYEQYF. Looking up the rest from reference TRBV7-2 and TRBJ2-7 gives the full variable domain: GAGVSQSPSNKVTEKGKDVELRCDPISGHTALYWYRQSLGQGLEFLIYFQGNSAPDKSGLPSDRFSAERTGGSVSTLTIQRTQQEDSAVYLCASSLGAGSTFETLYEQYFGPGTRLTVT.

V and J are TRBV19 and TRBJ1-6; D ambiguous. Trimming cost V 2 bases and J 3 bases, with 8 bases left between them. The CDR3 is 15 residues long. Germline CDR1 is LNHDA and CDR2 is SQIVND (reference sequence). CDR3 sequence: CASSIQSNYNSPLHF. CDR3 DNA sequence: TGTGCCAGTAGTATACAGAGCAACTATAATTCACCCCTCCACTTT.